This T cell receptor (beta chain) was found in a study of CD8 T cells in Susac syndrome. V was shortened by 7 bases and J by 3 bases, with 16 bases between the two germline ends. The CDR3 length is 15 residues. Germline loops: CDR1 LGHNT, CDR2 FRNRAP. TEMRA cells were FACS-enriched and CD8+ and CD4+ T cells negatively isolated. RNA, at about 0.45 to 1 ug, was reverse transcribed with random hexamers. MiXCR, applied by TCRdb to the immunoSEQ multiplex PCR reads, yields one record per CDR3 protein. The profile covers approximately 53,000 distinct CDR3 sequences, with roughly 93% appearing a single time and around 0.49% taken by the ten largest.

This clonotype was sampled from a human donor with multiple sclerosis. The sample was CD8+ T cells from PBMCs. The rearrangement links TRBV12-5 to TRBJ1-5; perhaps TRBD1 as D (6 bases). CDR3 sequence: CASAERGTVNQPQHF. As DNA, the CDR3 is TGTGCTAGTGCCGAGAGGGGGACGGTCAATCAGCCCCAGCATTTT.